This T cell receptor beta chain was obtained from a study of T-cell reconstitution after alpha-beta-depleted transplantation in children. Study-wide findings and caveats: From surviving recipient T cells and thymic progenitors came the high day-60 TCRbeta diversity observed in some patients. At around two months after transplant, the alpha-beta T cells were reportedly derived from several hundred expanded clones that came from non-depleted graft cells. Newly generated T cells supplied most T-cell counts and diversity one year post-transplant.

Looked up from germline, CDR1 is PRHDT and CDR2 is FYEKMQ (reference sequence). With 2 bases removed from V and 3 bases from J, the gap between germline ends came to 13 bases. This CDR3 has 15 amino acids. Unique molecular identifiers tagged the TCRbeta library. TCRdb independently ran MiXCR on the PCR reads; one entry per CDR3 protein. The data show around 490,000 distinct CDR3 sequences, about 10% seen once. Turning to this clonotype: Its antigen is unidentified.

The sequence derives from a female patient aged 2-15 years who had a stem cell transplant for aplastic anemia, so the T cells may come from the graft donor. The rearrangement links TRBV13 to TRBJ1-1; possibly TRBD1 for D (5 bases). This material consisted of PBMCs, mostly from graft donor cells, taken 180 days after TCRalphabeta/CD19-depleted stem cell transplant. CDR3 sequence (DNA): TGTGCCAGCAGCTTACTCAGGGAACGAGACACTGAAGCTTTCTTT. Its translation is CASSLLRERDTEAFF.